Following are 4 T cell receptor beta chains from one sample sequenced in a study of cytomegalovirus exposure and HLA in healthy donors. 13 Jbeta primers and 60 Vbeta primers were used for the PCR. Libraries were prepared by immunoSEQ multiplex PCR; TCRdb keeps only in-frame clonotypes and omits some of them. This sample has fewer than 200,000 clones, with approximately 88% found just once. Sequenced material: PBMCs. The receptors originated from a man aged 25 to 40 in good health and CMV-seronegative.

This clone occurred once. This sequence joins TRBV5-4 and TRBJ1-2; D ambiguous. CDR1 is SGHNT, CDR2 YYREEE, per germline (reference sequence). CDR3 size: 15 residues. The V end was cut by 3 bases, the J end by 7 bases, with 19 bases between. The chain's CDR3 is CASSSLLRVEGGYTF. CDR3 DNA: TGTGCCAGCAGCTCCCTTTTGAGGGTGGAAGGTGGCTACACCTTC. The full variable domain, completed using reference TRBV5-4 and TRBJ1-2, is ETGVTQSPTHLIKTRGQQVTLRCSSQSGHNTVSWYQQALGQGPQFIFQYYREEENGRGNFPPRFSGLQFPNYSSELNVNALELDDSALYLCASSSLLRVEGGYTFGSGTRLTVV.

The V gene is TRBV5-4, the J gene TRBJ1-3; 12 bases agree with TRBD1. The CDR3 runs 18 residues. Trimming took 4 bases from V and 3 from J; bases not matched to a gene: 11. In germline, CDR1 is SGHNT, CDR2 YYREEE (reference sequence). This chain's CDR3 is CASSHPGQGAKGGNTIYF. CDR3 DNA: TGTGCCAGCAGCCACCCGGGACAGGGGGCAAAAGGTGGAAACACCATATATTTT.

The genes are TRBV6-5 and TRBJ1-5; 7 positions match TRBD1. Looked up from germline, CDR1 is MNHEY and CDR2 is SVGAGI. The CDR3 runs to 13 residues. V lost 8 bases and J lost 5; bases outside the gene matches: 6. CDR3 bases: TGTGCCAGCGGGACAGAGACGCATCAGCCCCAGCATTTT. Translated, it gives CASGTETHQPQHF.

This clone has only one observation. CDR3 protein: CASSPHPITDTQYF. The CDR3 nucleotides read TGTGCCAGCAGCCCACATCCCATCACAGATACGCAGTATTTT. The rearrangement links TRBV5-5 to TRBJ2-3; D gene uncertain. Between the trimmed V and J ends, which lost 4 bases and 2 bases, there was a span of 11 bases. CDR1 and CDR2 (germline): SGHKS, YYEKEE (reference sequence). There are 14 residues in the CDR3.